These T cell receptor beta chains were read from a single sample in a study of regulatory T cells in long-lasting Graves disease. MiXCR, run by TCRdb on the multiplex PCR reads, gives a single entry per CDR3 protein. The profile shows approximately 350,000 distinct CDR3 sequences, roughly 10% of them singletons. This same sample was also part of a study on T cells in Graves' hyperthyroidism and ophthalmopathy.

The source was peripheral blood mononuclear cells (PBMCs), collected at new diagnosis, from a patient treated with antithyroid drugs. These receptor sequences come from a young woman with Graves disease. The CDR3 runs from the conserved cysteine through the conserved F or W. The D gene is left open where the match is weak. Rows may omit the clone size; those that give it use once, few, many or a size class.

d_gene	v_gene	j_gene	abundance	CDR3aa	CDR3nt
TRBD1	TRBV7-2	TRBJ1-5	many	CASSRGRGRNQPQHF	TGTGCCAGCAGCCGGGGAAGGGGGCGGAATCAGCCCCAGCATTTT
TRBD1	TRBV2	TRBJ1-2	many	CASRGQGISGYTF	TGTGCCAGCAGGGGACAGGGAATCTCTGGCTACACCTTC
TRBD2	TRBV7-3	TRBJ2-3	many	CASSNRAGGPDTQYF	TGTGCCAGCAGCAACCGGGCGGGAGGGCCAGATACGCAGTATTTT
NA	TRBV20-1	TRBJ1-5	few	CSARDIGYGRSNQPQHF	TGCAGTGCTAGAGATATAGGATATGGTAGGAGCAATCAGCCCCAGCATTTT
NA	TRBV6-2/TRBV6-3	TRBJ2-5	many	CASSYGLADQETQYF	TGTGCCAGCAGTTACGGTCTAGCCGACCAAGAGACCCAGTACTTC
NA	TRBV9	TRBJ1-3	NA	CASSVDKDSGNTIYF	TGTGCCAGCAGCGTAGATAAAGACTCTGGAAACACCATATATTTT
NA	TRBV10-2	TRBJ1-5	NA	CASSPPSSNQPQHF	TGCGCCAGCAGTCCCCCATCCAGCAATCAGCCCCAGCATTTT
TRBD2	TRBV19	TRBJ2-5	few	CASSMGLAGIQETQYF	TGTGCCAGTAGTATGGGACTAGCGGGAATCCAAGAGACCCAGTACTTC
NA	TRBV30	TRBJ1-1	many	CAWSRTGSTRDAFF	TGTGCCTGGAGCCGAACAGGTTCCACCAGGGATGCTTTCTTT
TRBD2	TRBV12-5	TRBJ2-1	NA	CASGLVLLAGGPRENEQFF	TGTGCTAGTGGTTTGGTCTTACTAGCGGGGGGGCCGAGGGAGAATGAGCAGTTCTTC
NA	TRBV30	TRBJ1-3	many	CAHASGISGNTIYF	TGTGCCCATGCGTCGGGGATCTCTGGAAACACCATATATTTT
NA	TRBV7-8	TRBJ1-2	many	CASSDRSGNYYGYTF	TGTGCCAGCAGCGACCGGAGCGGGAACTACTATGGCTACACCTTC
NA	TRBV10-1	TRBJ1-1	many	CASSEQVSTEAFF	TGCGCCAGCAGCGAACAGGTGTCCACTGAAGCTTTCTTT
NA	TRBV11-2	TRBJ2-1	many	CASSLDPTLKQFF	TGTGCCAGCAGCTTAGATCCCACCCTAAAGCAGTTCTTC
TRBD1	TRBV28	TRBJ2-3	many	CASTPDRVTDTQYF	TGTGCCAGCACACCCGACAGGGTCACAGATACGCAGTATTTT
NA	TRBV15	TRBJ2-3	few	CATSREGHRTFPDTQYF	TGTGCCACCAGCAGAGAGGGACATCGGACGTTCCCAGATACGCAGTATTTT
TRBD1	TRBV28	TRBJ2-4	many	CASSLLDRGFIQYF	TGTGCCAGCAGTTTGCTGGACAGGGGGTTCATTCAGTACTTC
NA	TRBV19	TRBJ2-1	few	CASSNGFLTEDSYNEQFF	TGTGCCAGTAGTAACGGTTTTTTGACCGAAGACTCCTACAATGAGCAGTTCTTC
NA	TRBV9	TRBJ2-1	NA	CASSAKHTTREEQFF	TGTGCCAGCAGCGCTAAGCATACGACGAGGGAAGAGCAGTTCTTC
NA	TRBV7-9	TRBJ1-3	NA	CASSLGAGSVYTIYF	TGTGCCAGCAGCTTAGGGGCAGGGTCCGTGTACACCATATATTTT
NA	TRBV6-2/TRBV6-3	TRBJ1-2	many	CASHTEPYGYTF	TGTGCCAGCCACACAGAGCCCTATGGCTACACCTTC
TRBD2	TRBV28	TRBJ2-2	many	CASSSPFSRTSSNTGELFF	TGTGCCAGCAGTTCGCCCTTTTCGAGGACTAGTTCGAACACCGGGGAGCTGTTTTTT
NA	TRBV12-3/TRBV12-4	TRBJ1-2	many	CASRPLNYGYTF	TGTGCCAGCCGACCGCTGAACTATGGCTACACCTTC
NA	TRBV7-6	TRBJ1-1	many	CASSWDVNTEAFF	TGTGCCAGCAGCTGGGACGTTAACACTGAAGCTTTCTTT
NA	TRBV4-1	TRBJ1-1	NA	CASSEFTAGENTEAFF	TGCGCCAGCAGCGAATTCACAGCGGGAGAGAACACTGAAGCTTTCTTT
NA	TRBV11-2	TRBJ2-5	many	CASSWGHVGVGETQYF	TGTGCCAGCAGCTGGGGGCACGTCGGAGTAGGGGAGACCCAGTACTTC